The T cell receptor (beta chain) described here comes from a study of regulatory T cells in long-lasting Graves disease. Notes on the study in general: Persistent Graves' cases showed lower TCR diversity than newly diagnosed cases.

The sample's time point: newly diagnosed GD, antithyroid drugs for less than 3 months. The TCR library was made from RNA that had been extracted from PBMCs in TRIzol. Regarding this clonotype: Its matching antigen is unknown. No conserved phenylalanine or tryptophan is present at the end of the CDR3, so a read error is the likely explanation.

Per the germline V gene, CDR1 is MNHEY and CDR2 is SMNVEV (reference sequence). The CDR3 totals 15 residues. Germline trimming cut 4 bases from V and 3 bases from J; bases unmatched to any gene: 5. With iRepertoire HTBI primers and Arm-PCR of CDR3 regions, TCR beta libraries were built. TCRdb used MiXCR to reprocess the multiplex PCR reads, holding one entry per CDR3 protein. The sample includes about 430,000 distinct CDR3 sequences, about 15% seen only once; the top ten take around 7.6%. The same sample was also used in a study of T cells in Graves' hyperthyroidism and ophthalmopathy. That work adds: Carried out on the TCR CDR3, a first-round RT-PCR used the HTBI primer set. Prediction of ophthalmopathy progression came a median 6.5 months pre-onset.

This sequence was found in a woman in her thirties or forties with Graves disease. The sequencing here drew on peripheral blood mononuclear cells (PBMCs), taken at new diagnosis, from a patient treated with antithyroid drugs. The chain carries TRBV27 and TRBJ2-7, with 11 bases that match TRBD2. In nucleotides, the CDR3 is TGTGCCAGCAGTTCCCCCGGGACTAGCGGCTACGAGCAGTACTCC. Residues: CASSSPGTSGYEQYS.